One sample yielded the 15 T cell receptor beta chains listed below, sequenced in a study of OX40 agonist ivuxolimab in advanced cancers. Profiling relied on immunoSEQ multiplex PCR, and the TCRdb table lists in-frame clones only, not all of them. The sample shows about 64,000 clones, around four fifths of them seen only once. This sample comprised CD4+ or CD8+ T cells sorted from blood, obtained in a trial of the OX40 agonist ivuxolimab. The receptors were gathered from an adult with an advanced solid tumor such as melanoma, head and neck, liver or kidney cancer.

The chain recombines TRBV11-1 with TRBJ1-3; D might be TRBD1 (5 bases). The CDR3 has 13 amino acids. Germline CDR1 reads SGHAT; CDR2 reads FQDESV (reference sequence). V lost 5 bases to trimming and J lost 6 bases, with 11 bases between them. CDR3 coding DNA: TGTGCCAGCAGCACGGGACCTACAAACACCATATATTTT. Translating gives CASSTGPTNTIYF.

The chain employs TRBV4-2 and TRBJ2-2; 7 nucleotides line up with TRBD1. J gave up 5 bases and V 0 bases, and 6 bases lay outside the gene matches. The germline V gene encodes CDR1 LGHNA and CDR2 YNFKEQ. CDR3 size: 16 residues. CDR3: CASSQETGHHTGELFF. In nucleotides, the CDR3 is TGTGCCAGCAGCCAAGAGACAGGGCACCATACCGGGGAGCTGTTTTTT.

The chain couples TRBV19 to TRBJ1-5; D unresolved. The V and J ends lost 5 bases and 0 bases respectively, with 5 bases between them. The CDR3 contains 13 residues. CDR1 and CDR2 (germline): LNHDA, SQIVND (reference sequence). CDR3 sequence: CASSQGSNQPQHF. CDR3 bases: TGTGCCAGTAGTCAAGGTAGCAATCAGCCCCAGCATTTT.

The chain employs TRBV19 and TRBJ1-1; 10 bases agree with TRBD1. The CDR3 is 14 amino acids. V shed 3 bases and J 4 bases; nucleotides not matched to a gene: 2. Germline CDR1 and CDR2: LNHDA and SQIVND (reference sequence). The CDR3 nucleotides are TGTGCCAGTAGTATTGACAGGGGGCTCACTGAAGCTTTCTTT. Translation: CASSIDRGLTEAFF.

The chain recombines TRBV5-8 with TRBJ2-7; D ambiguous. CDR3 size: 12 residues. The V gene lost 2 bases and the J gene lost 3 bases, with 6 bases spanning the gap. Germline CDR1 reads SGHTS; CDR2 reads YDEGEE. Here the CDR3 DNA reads TGTGCCAGCAGCTTTTCGGGCTACGAGCAGTACTTC. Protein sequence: CASSFSGYEQYF.

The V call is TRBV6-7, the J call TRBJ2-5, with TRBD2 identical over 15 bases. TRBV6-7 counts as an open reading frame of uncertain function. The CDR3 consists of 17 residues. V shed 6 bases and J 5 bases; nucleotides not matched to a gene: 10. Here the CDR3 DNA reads TGTGCCAGCAGCTCTGGACTAGCGGGGGGGCGAATTGAGACCCAGTACTTC. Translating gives CASSSGLAGGRIETQYF.

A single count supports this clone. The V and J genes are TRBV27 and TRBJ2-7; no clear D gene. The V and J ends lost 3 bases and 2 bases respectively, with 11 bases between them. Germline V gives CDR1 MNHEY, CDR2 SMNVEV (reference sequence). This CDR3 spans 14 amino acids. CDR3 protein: CASSFKGPPYEQYF. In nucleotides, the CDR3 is TGTGCCAGCAGTTTCAAGGGCCCTCCCTACGAGCAGTACTTC.

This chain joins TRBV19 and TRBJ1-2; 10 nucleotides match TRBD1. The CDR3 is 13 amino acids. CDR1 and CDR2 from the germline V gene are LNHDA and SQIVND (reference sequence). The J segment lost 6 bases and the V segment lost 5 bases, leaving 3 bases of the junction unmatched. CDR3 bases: TGTGCCAGTAGTCCGACAGGGGGCGATGGCTACACCTTC. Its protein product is CASSPTGGDGYTF.

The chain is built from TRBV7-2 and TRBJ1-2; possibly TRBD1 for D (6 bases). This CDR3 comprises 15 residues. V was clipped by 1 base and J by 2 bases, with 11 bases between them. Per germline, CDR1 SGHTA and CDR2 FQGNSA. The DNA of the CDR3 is TGTGCCAGCAGCTTAGGGACAGCGGGGAACTATGGCTACACCTTC. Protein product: CASSLGTAGNYGYTF.

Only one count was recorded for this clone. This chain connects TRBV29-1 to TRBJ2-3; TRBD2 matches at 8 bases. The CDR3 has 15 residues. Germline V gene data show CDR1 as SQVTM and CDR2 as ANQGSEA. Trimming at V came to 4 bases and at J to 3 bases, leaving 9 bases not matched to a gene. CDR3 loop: CSVAGGRTGTDTQYF. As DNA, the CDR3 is TGCAGCGTTGCGGGCGGGAGGACCGGGACAGATACGCAGTATTTT.

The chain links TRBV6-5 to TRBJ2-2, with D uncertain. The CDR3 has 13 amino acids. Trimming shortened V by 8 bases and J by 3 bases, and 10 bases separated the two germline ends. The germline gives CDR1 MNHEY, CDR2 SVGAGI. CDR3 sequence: CASALGDTGELFF. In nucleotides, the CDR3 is TGTGCCAGCGCCTTGGGCGACACCGGGGAGCTGTTTTTT.

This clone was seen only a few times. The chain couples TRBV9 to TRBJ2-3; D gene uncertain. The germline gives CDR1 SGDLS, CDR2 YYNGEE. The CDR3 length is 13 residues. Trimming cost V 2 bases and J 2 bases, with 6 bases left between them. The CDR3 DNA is TGTGCCAGCAGCGTGGCCCACACAGATACGCAGTATTTT. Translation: CASSVAHTDTQYF. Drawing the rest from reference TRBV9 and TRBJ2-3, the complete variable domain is DSGVTQTPKHLITATGQRVTLRCSPRSGDLSVYWYQQSLDQGLQFLIQYYNGEERAKGNILERFSAQQFPDLHSELNLSSLELGDSALYFCASSVAHTDTQYFGPGTRLTVL.

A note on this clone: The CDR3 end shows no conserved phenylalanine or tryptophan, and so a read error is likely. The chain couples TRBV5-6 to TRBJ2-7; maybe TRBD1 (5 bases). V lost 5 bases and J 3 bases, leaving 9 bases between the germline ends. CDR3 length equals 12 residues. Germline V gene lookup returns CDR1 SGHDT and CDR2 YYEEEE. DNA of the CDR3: TGTGCCAGCAGTTTCCAGGGCTACGAGCAGTACCTC. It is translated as CASSFQGYEQYL.

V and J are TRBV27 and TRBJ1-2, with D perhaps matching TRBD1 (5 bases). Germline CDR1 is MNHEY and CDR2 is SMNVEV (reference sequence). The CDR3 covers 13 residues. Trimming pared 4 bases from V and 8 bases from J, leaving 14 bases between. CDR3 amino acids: CASSWGRDRGYTF. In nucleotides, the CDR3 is TGTGCCAGCAGTTGGGGCAGGGATCGGGGCTACACCTTC.

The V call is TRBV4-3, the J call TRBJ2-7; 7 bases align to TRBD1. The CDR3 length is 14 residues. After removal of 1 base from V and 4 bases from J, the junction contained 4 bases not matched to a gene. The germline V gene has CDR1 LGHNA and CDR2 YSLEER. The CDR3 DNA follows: TGCGCCAGCAGCCAAGGTCGACAGGGTTACGAGCAGTACTTC. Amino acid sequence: CASSQGRQGYEQYF.